Each of the 17 T cell receptor beta chains below was sequenced from the same sample in a study of blood T cell repertoires in COVID-19. The method was immunoSEQ multiplex PCR; TCRdb's version includes in-frame clones alone and lacks a portion of them. Seen here are 300,000 to 400,000 clones, around 91% observed once, and the top ten hold under 3.5%. Sequencing input: peripheral blood. These receptors originate from a woman between 18 and 29 years old who had recovered from COVID-19.

The CDR3 protein is CASTAGASGRAVADTQYF. The CDR3 DNA sequence: TGTGCCAGTACCGCGGGGGCTAGCGGGAGGGCCGTGGCAGATACGCAGTATTTT. This chain links TRBV19 with TRBJ2-3; TRBD2 aligns across 12 bases. V lost 7 bases and J lost 4; bases outside the gene matches: 15. Per germline, CDR1 LNHDA and CDR2 SQIVND (reference sequence). This CDR3 region has 18 residues. Variable domain in full (rest from reference TRBV19 and TRBJ2-3): DGGITQSPKYLFRKEGQNVTLSCEQNLNHDAMYWYRQDPGQGLRLIYYSQIVNDFQKGDIAEGYSVSREKKESFPLTVTSAQKNPTAFYLCASTAGASGRAVADTQYFGPGTRLTVL.

This clone has a single count. The CDR3 region is CASSRDSGEAFF. CDR3 in DNA: TGTGCCAGCAGCCGCGACTCGGGTGAAGCTTTCTTT. The chain couples TRBV7-9 to TRBJ1-1; D gene uncertain. The CDR3 runs 12 residues. The germline gives CDR1 SEHNR, CDR2 FQNEAQ (reference sequence). Trimming left V 5 bases short and J 7 bases short, with 11 bases between.

This chain connects TRBV18 to TRBJ2-1; 8 positions agree with TRBD1. In germline, CDR1 is KGHSH, CDR2 LQKENI. The V gene end was trimmed by 4 bases and the J gene end by 5 bases; junction bases not matched to a gene: 1. CDR3 length: 13 amino acids. Here the CDR3 reads CASSRTGNNEQFF. For the CDR3, the DNA is TGTGCCAGCTCACGGACAGGGAACAATGAGCAGTTCTTC.

This chain connects TRBV5-1 to TRBJ2-5; 11 bases map to TRBD1. V lost 4 bases and J lost 2; bases outside the gene matches: 7. Germline CDR1 is SGHRS and CDR2 is YFSETQ. The CDR3 runs 16 residues. This CDR3 is CASSPRDRGGQETQYF. The CDR3 coding sequence is TGCGCCAGCAGCCCCCGGGACAGGGGGGGACAAGAGACCCAGTACTTC. Full variable domain (missing parts from reference TRBV5-1 and TRBJ2-5): KAGVTQTPRYLIKTRGQQVTLSCSPISGHRSVSWYQQTPGQGLQFLFEYFSETQRNKGNFPGRFSGRQFSNSRSEMNVSTLELGDSALYLCASSPRDRGGQETQYFGPGTRLLVL.

This clone was counted only a few times. Here the CDR3 reads CATSRADTSAGGPTEAFF. As DNA, the CDR3 is TGTGCCACCAGCAGAGCCGACACCTCTGCGGGGGGCCCCACTGAAGCTTTCTTT. The gene calls are TRBV15 and TRBJ1-1; tentative D call: TRBD1 (6 bases). V was cut by 1 base and J by 4 bases, with 22 bases left in between. CDR1 is LNHNV, CDR2 YYDKDF, per germline (reference sequence). This CDR3 spans 18 amino acids.

J is TRBJ2-7 and V is TRBV24-1; D gene uncertain. Per the germline V gene, CDR1 is KGHDR and CDR2 is SFDVKD. The CDR3 loop spans 17 amino acids. V lost 1 base and J 0 bases, leaving 15 bases between the germline ends. CDR3 in DNA: TGTGCCACCAGTGATTTCCCAATTCAAGCCGACTCCTACGAGCAGTACGTC. This codes for CATSDFPIQADSYEQYV.

Comments on this clone: The sample holds other DNA sequences that translate to the same CDR3. CDR3 region: CSVGGANNQPQHF. CDR3 in DNA: TGCAGCGTTGGTGGAGCTAACAATCAGCCCCAGCATTTT. This chain joins TRBV29-1 and TRBJ1-5, with D uncertain. The germline gives CDR1 SQVTM, CDR2 ANQGSEA. This CDR3 has 13 residues. The V gene lost 4 bases and the J gene lost 3 bases, with 10 bases spanning the gap.

This clone has a single count. DNA for the CDR3: TGTGCCAGCAGTTACTCGACTCGACTCAGTGGGTATGGCTACACCTTC. Its translation is CASSYSTRLSGYGYTF. The chain combines TRBV6-5 with TRBJ1-2; no reliable D call. CDR3 length: 16 amino acids. The ends were cut back, 0 bases at V and 5 bases at J, with 16 bases in the middle. Germline CDR1 and CDR2: MNHEY and SVGAGI.

This chain connects TRBV7-9 to TRBJ1-1; a weak D match, TRBD1 (5 bases). With 2 bases removed from V and 8 bases from J, the gap between germline ends came to 6 bases. This CDR3 region has 11 residues. The germline V gene encodes CDR1 SEHNR and CDR2 FQNEAQ (reference sequence). CDR3 bases: TGTGCCAGCAGCTTACAGGGAGAAGCTTTCTTT. Amino acids: CASSLQGEAFF.

V usage is TRBV6-5 and J usage is TRBJ1-5, with 8 nucleotides matching TRBD1. J was trimmed by 7 bases and V by 0 bases; bases with no gene match: 8. The CDR3 is made up of 16 amino acids. The germline CDR1 and CDR2 sequences are MNHEY and SVGAGI. Here the CDR3 DNA reads TGTGCCAGCAGTTACTCATGGACAGGGTTGCACCAGCCCCAGCATTTT. It yields the protein CASSYSWTGLHQPQHF.

The V call is TRBV5-4, the J call TRBJ2-1; TRBD2 aligns across 8 bases. The CDR3 is 14 residues long. Germline lookup yields CDR1 SGHNT and CDR2 YYREEE (reference sequence). V was pared by 9 bases and J by 6 bases, with 11 bases of the junction left unmatched. In DNA form, the CDR3 reads TGTGCCACCGTGGCGGCGGGAGGCTTCAATGAGCAGTTCTTC. It is translated as CATVAAGGFNEQFF. Complete variable domain (other parts from reference TRBV5-4 and TRBJ2-1): ETGVTQSPTHLIKTRGQQVTLRCSSQSGHNTVSWYQQALGQGPQFIFQYYREEENGRGNFPPRFSGLQFPNYSSELNVNALELDDSALYLCATVAAGGFNEQFFGPGTRLTVL.

V usage is TRBV30 and J usage is TRBJ1-5; D call uncertain. The CDR3 has 15 residues. V was clipped by 2 bases and J by 0 bases, with 11 bases between them. Germline loops: CDR1 GTSNPN, CDR2 SVGIG (reference sequence). For the CDR3, the DNA is TGTGCCTGGAGTTCTGGCGGTGATAGCAATCAGCCCCAGCATTTT. It specifies CAWSSGGDSNQPQHF. Supplemented by reference TRBV30 and TRBJ1-5, the full variable domain reads SQTIHQWPATLVQPVGSPLSLECTVEGTSNPNLYWYRQAAGRGLQLLFYSVGIGQISSEVPQNLSASRPQDRQFILSSKKLLLSDSGFYLCAWSSGGDSNQPQHFGDGTRLSIL.

The rearrangement uses TRBV10-1 and TRBJ2-7; D possibly corresponds to TRBD2 (6 bases). The CDR3 covers 15 residues. V lost 2 bases and J 0 bases, leaving 11 bases between the germline ends. Germline assignment: CDR1 WNHNN and CDR2 SYGVQD (reference sequence). Here the CDR3 reads CASSEVAVISYEQYV. The CDR3 DNA is TGCGCCAGCAGTGAGGTAGCGGTGATCTCCTACGAGCAGTACGTC.

The rearrangement uses TRBV7-2 and TRBJ1-4, with D possibly being TRBD1 (6 bases). V dropped 7 bases and J dropped 8 bases, with 17 bases sitting between them. The CDR3 spans 14 residues. Germline V gene data show CDR1 as SGHTA and CDR2 as FQGNSA. CDR3 loop: CASTKTGLREKLFF. The CDR3 region has the DNA TGTGCCAGCACTAAAACAGGGCTTCGGGAAAAACTGTTTTTT.

The J gene is TRBJ1-1, the V gene TRBV10-1; D is unresolved. CDR3 length equals 14 residues. Trimming removed 2 bases at V and 4 bases at J, with 11 bases between. The germline CDR1 and CDR2 sequences are WNHNN and SYGVQD (reference sequence). The CDR3 spells CASSEGLSSTEAFF. DNA of the CDR3: TGCGCCAGCAGTGAGGGACTGTCGAGCACTGAAGCTTTCTTT.

J is TRBJ2-1 and V is TRBV5-1; D call uncertain. Trimming took off 0 bases at V and 9 bases at J, with 19 bases between the two ends. The germline V gene encodes CDR1 SGHRS and CDR2 YFSETQ. The CDR3 runs to 16 residues. CDR3 DNA sequence: TGCGCCAGCAGCTTGGGATGGAGTAGTAACCGAGGTGAGCAGTTCTTC. Translating gives CASSLGWSSNRGEQFF.

This sequence joins TRBV5-1 and TRBJ1-2; possible D gene TRBD1, 6 bases. Between the trimmed V and J ends, which lost 0 bases and 2 bases, there was a span of 11 bases. This CDR3 comprises 15 residues. Germline CDR1 is SGHRS and CDR2 is YFSETQ. CDR3 sequence reads: CASSLGGQINYGYTF. CDR3 nucleotide sequence: TGCGCCAGCAGCTTGGGAGGACAGATCAACTATGGCTACACCTTC.